The 32 T cell receptor beta chains presented below share a single source sample, sequenced in a study of blood T cell repertoires in COVID-19. TCRdb keeps only in-frame clones here, not all; method: immunoSEQ multiplex PCR. The data hold 400,000 to 500,000 clones, with more than 75% observed a single time. Sequencing was carried out using PBMCs or T cells enriched from blood (not recorded which). Receptors were obtained from a woman aged 40 to 50 who had recovered from COVID-19.

The rearrangement uses TRBV24-1 and TRBJ1-5; D gene unclear. There are 17 residues in the CDR3. Germline V gene sequence: CDR1 KGHDR, CDR2 SFDVKD. V was trimmed by 1 base and J by 0 bases, leaving 12 bases between them. CDR3 nucleotide sequence: TGTGCCACCAGTGATTTTTCGAACCGGTATAGCAATCAGCCCCAGCATTTT. Residues: CATSDFSNRYSNQPQHF.

This clone showed up just once. V gene TRBV2 combines with J gene TRBJ2-1; 13 bases fit TRBD2. There are 15 residues in the CDR3. V gave up 5 bases and J gave up 4 bases; unmatched junction bases: 2. Germline CDR1 SNHLY, CDR2 FYNNEI. In DNA form, the CDR3 reads TGTGCCAGCAGTTCGGGACTAGCGGGGTACAATGAGCAGTTCTTC. Translation: CASSSGLAGYNEQFF.

The V call is TRBV6-5, the J call TRBJ1-5; TRBD1 aligns across 7 bases. Trimming removed 2 bases from V and 0 bases from J; junction bases left unmatched: 1. The CDR3 loop spans 15 amino acids. Germline loops: CDR1 MNHEY, CDR2 SVGAGI. The CDR3: CASSYTGDSNQPQHF. The CDR3 nucleotides read TGTGCCAGCAGTTACACAGGGGATAGCAATCAGCCCCAGCATTTT.

This clone appeared a few times. The chain couples TRBV4-2 to TRBJ2-5, with D possibly TRBD2 on 6 matching bases. Trimming left V 4 bases short and J 2 bases short, with 20 bases between. Germline lookup yields CDR1 LGHNA and CDR2 YNFKEQ. The CDR3 consists of 17 residues. The CDR3: CASSLTGAAGHQETQYF. The CDR3 nucleotides are TGTGCCAGCAGCCTGACGGGAGCCGCGGGCCATCAAGAGACCCAGTACTTC.

The genes are TRBV19 and TRBJ1-2; D uncertain. V was shortened by 1 base and J by 3 bases, with 3 bases between the two germline ends. This CDR3 comprises 12 residues. The germline V gene has CDR1 LNHDA and CDR2 SQIVND (reference sequence). The CDR3 DNA reads as TGTGCCAGTAGTATAGCCGACTATGGCTACACCTTC. As protein: CASSIADYGYTF.

This clone was counted a single time. The chain joins TRBV30 to TRBJ2-2; the D is unclear. Per germline, CDR1 GTSNPN and CDR2 SVGIG (reference sequence). Trimming pared 2 bases from V and 11 bases from J, leaving 9 bases between. The CDR3 has 11 residues. CDR3 coding DNA: TGTGCCTGGAGTCCCTATGGTGAGCTGTTTTTT. Its translation is CAWSPYGELFF. Complete variable domain (other parts from reference TRBV30 and TRBJ2-2): SQTIHQWPATLVQPVGSPLSLECTVEGTSNPNLYWYRQAAGRGLQLLFYSVGIGQISSEVPQNLSASRPQDRQFILSSKKLLLSDSGFYLCAWSPYGELFFGEGSRLTVL.

The chain combines TRBV7-9 with TRBJ2-3; tentative D call: TRBD2 (5 bases). The CDR3 is 13 amino acids. Trimming removed 1 base at V and 8 bases at J, with 10 bases between. Looked up from germline, CDR1 is SEHNR and CDR2 is FQNEAQ (reference sequence). CDR3 amino acids: CASSLGTSSTQYF. In DNA, the CDR3 is TGTGCCAGCAGCTTAGGGACTTCTTCTACGCAGTATTTT.

This chain joins TRBV19 and TRBJ2-7; no clear D gene. Germline V gene sequence: CDR1 LNHDA, CDR2 SQIVND (reference sequence). This CDR3 has 15 residues. Between the trimmed V and J ends, which lost 6 bases and 3 bases, there was a span of 18 bases. The CDR3 region is CASSQDRGTLYEQYF. CDR3 sequence (DNA): TGTGCCAGTAGCCAAGACCGAGGAACCCTCTACGAGCAGTACTTC.

Only a few counts were recorded for this clone. This chain joins TRBV19 and TRBJ2-7; 10 nucleotides match TRBD2. CDR3 length equals 18 residues. CDR1 is LNHDA, CDR2 SQIVND, per germline (reference sequence). The V segment lost 5 bases and the J segment 0 bases; nucleotides outside the gene matches: 13. The DNA of the CDR3 is TGTGCCAGTAGTGGAGGGACTAGCGAAACTTTCTACTCCTACGAGCAGTACTTC. It translates to CASSGGTSETFYSYEQYF.

This chain links TRBV6-4 with TRBJ2-1, with 14 bases aligning to TRBD2. V shed 0 bases and J 4 bases; nucleotides not matched to a gene: 5. The germline V gene encodes CDR1 MRHNA and CDR2 SNTAGT. The CDR3 totals 18 residues. The CDR3 DNA is TGTGCCAGCAGTGACTCCCGGACTAGCGGGAGGTCTTACAATGAGCAGTTCTTC. This sequence encodes CASSDSRTSGRSYNEQFF.

The chain combines TRBV2 with TRBJ2-1; 12 bases line up with TRBD2. The CDR3 is made up of 15 amino acids. Germline V gene lookup returns CDR1 SNHLY and CDR2 FYNNEI. J lost 9 bases, V lost 2 bases, and 5 bases had no gene match. CDR3 amino acids: CASSEFLAGGSEQFF. The CDR3 region has the DNA TGTGCCAGCAGTGAATTCCTAGCGGGAGGGAGTGAGCAGTTCTTC. The variable domain in full, with the rest retrieved from reference TRBV2 and TRBJ2-1, is EPEVTQTPSHQVTQMGQEVILRCVPISNHLYFYWYRQILGQKVEFLVSFYNNEISEKSEIFDDQFSVERPDGSNFTLKIRSTKLEDSAMYFCASSEFLAGGSEQFFGPGTRLTVL.

This rearrangement joins TRBV7-9 to TRBJ2-4, with D tentatively TRBD1 (6 bases). The length of the CDR3 is 19 residues. Trimming pared 2 bases from V and 0 bases from J, leaving 20 bases between. Germline CDR1 and CDR2: SEHNR and FQNEAQ (reference sequence). CDR3 nucleotide sequence: TGTGCCAGCAGCTTAAGTGGGACATCGATGGGGCTAGCCAAAAACATTCAGTACTTC. It translates to CASSLSGTSMGLAKNIQYF.

The V call is TRBV7-8, the J call TRBJ2-1; 8 bases match TRBD1. CDR3 length: 15 residues. Germline CDR1 is SGHVS and CDR2 is FQNEAQ. V shed 5 bases and J 0 bases; nucleotides not matched to a gene: 3. CDR3 sequence reads: CASSRDRGSYNEQFF. The CDR3 DNA follows: TGTGCCAGCAGCCGAGACAGGGGCTCCTACAATGAGCAGTTCTTC. Combining the CDR3 with reference TRBV7-8 and TRBJ2-1 gives the whole variable domain GAGVSQSPRYKVAKRGQDVALRCDPISGHVSLFWYQQALGQGPEFLTYFQNEAQLDKSGLPSDRFFAERPEGSVSTLKIQRTQQEDSAVYLCASSRDRGSYNEQFFGPGTRLTVL.

The chain combines TRBV24-1 with TRBJ2-1; possible D gene TRBD1, 6 bases. The V end lost 1 base, the J end lost 2 bases, and 11 bases lay between the germline ends. CDR3 length equals 16 residues. Germline CDR1 KGHDR, CDR2 SFDVKD. The CDR3 reads CATSDFPQGPYNEQFF. The CDR3, as DNA: TGTGCCACCAGTGATTTCCCGCAGGGGCCCTACAATGAGCAGTTCTTC.

The V gene is TRBV25-1, the J gene TRBJ1-1; 7 nucleotides line up with TRBD1. V gave up 7 bases and J gave up 1 base; unmatched junction bases: 3. Germline CDR1 reads MGHDK; CDR2 reads SYGVNS. The CDR3 spans 13 residues. The CDR3 reads CASTGQENTEAFF. The DNA for the CDR3 is TGTGCCAGCACCGGACAGGAGAACACTGAAGCTTTCTTT.

The genes are TRBV28 and TRBJ1-5; D is ambiguous. The CDR3 is 15 residues long. Germline CDR1 MDHEN, CDR2 SYDVKM. V was pared by 5 bases and J by 0 bases, with 11 bases between. The CDR3, as DNA: TGTGCCAGCAGTGTTTTGAGGGATAGCAATCAGCCCCAGCATTTT. Translating gives CASSVLRDSNQPQHF.

V usage is TRBV19 and J usage is TRBJ1-5; D is possibly TRBD1 (6 bases). Trimming shortened V by 3 bases and J by 0 bases, and 21 bases separated the two germline ends. The CDR3 totals 19 residues. CDR1 is LNHDA and CDR2 is SQIVND in the germline V gene (reference sequence). CDR3 bases: TGTGCCAGTAGTATTCCTCCGGGACACCCCGAATATAGCAATCAGCCCCAGCATTTT. Translation gives CASSIPPGHPEYSNQPQHF. The full variable domain, with the rest looked up from reference TRBV19 and TRBJ1-5, is DGGITQSPKYLFRKEGQNVTLSCEQNLNHDAMYWYRQDPGQGLRLIYYSQIVNDFQKGDIAEGYSVSREKKESFPLTVTSAQKNPTAFYLCASSIPPGHPEYSNQPQHFGDGTRLSIL.

V gene TRBV5-3 combines with J gene TRBJ1-2, with 7 bases fitting TRBD1. TRBV5-3 is annotated as an ORF whose role is uncertain. CDR3 length: 14 residues. Trimming took 0 bases from V and 8 from J; bases not matched to a gene: 7. The CDR3 DNA reads TGTGCCAGAAGCTTGGGCTTTACAGGGGAAGGCTACACCTTC. Translated, it gives CARSLGFTGEGYTF.

J is TRBJ2-7 and V is TRBV29-1; 10 bases are a match to TRBD1. The CDR3 sequence is 14 residues long. Per the germline V gene, CDR1 is SQVTM and CDR2 is ANQGSEA. V shed 5 bases and J 5 bases; nucleotides not matched to a gene: 9. CDR3 nucleotides: TGCAGCGTTCTCTCCGGGACAGGGGAGAACGAGCAGTACTTC. This translates into CSVLSGTGENEQYF.

The CDR3 reads CASSITEGVGGYTF. In DNA, the CDR3 is TGTGCCAGCAGCATCACAGAGGGGGTTGGAGGCTACACCTTC. The genes are TRBV11-2 and TRBJ1-2, with a weak D call TRBD1 (6 bases). The V gene's germline CDR1 is SGHAT and CDR2 FQNNGV. The CDR3 contains 14 residues. Between the trimmed V and J ends, which lost 5 bases and 8 bases, there was a span of 18 bases.

This clone appeared a single time. The chain joins TRBV6-4 to TRBJ2-2, with TRBD2 identical over 11 bases. Trimming took 6 bases from V and 6 from J; bases not matched to a gene: 9. This CDR3 region has 16 residues. The germline CDR1 and CDR2 sequences are MRHNA and SNTAGT. CDR3 protein: CASSPIAGGMAGELFF. The CDR3 nucleotides are TGTGCCAGCAGCCCTATAGCGGGAGGGATGGCCGGGGAGCTGTTTTTT.

The genes are TRBV19 and TRBJ1-2, with D uncertain. The V gene lost 0 bases and the J gene lost 4 bases, with 12 bases spanning the gap. Germline-derived CDR1 and CDR2 are LNHDA and SQIVND (reference sequence). The CDR3 runs to 15 residues. The CDR3 DNA follows: TGTGCCAGTAGTATAGATCCAGAAAGTCTCTATGGCTACACCTTC. Translating gives CASSIDPESLYGYTF.

This clone was seen only once. The genes are TRBV4-1 and TRBJ1-4; D is possibly TRBD1 (5 bases). Between the trimmed V and J ends, which lost 4 bases and 3 bases, there was a span of 9 bases. The length of the CDR3 is 14 residues. CDR1 is MGHRA and CDR2 is YSYEKL in the germline V gene. DNA of the CDR3: TGCGCCAGCAGCCTAGGGGAGGCTAATGAAAAACTGTTTTTT. Translation gives CASSLGEANEKLFF.

CDR3 coding DNA: TGTGCCAGCAGCCCTACCCGGACTAGCGGCTACGAGCAGTACTTC. Its translation: CASSPTRTSGYEQYF. The genes are TRBV3-1 (or the pseudogene TRBV3-2) and TRBJ2-7, with 10 bases that match TRBD2. The CDR3 length is 15 residues. Germline loops: CDR1 LGHDT, CDR2 YNNKEL (reference sequence). The V segment lost 4 bases and the J segment 3 bases; nucleotides outside the gene matches: 6.

This clone has just a few counts. CDR3 protein: CASSLVGDGGELFF. Written as DNA, the CDR3 is TGTGCCAGCAGCTTAGTCGGGGATGGCGGGGAGCTGTTTTTT. V usage is TRBV7-6 and J usage is TRBJ2-2; maybe TRBD2 (5 bases). The CDR3 length is 14 residues. Germline CDR1 and CDR2: SGHVS and FNYEAQ. Trimming took 1 base from V and 7 from J, leaving 10 bases between them.

This clone has a handful of counts. The CDR3 nucleotides are TGTGCCAGCAGCTTGCCCTCCGGGACTAGCGGGATAAGGGAGCTGTTTTTT. Translated, it gives CASSLPSGTSGIRELFF. The chain employs TRBV7-8 and TRBJ2-2; 13 bases match TRBD2. Germline CDR1 and CDR2: SGHVS and FQNEAQ. Trimming removed 3 bases from V and 9 bases from J; junction bases left unmatched: 10. The length of the CDR3 is 17 residues.

This sequence joins TRBV27 and TRBJ1-2, with 8 positions matching TRBD1. V shed 5 bases and J 2 bases; nucleotides not matched to a gene: 4. The CDR3 totals 14 residues. The germline gives CDR1 MNHEY, CDR2 SMNVEV (reference sequence). CDR3 sequence (DNA): TGTGCCAGCAGTGTGGACAGGGCCAACTATGGCTACACCTTC. Translating it yields CASSVDRANYGYTF.

This rearrangement joins TRBV2 to TRBJ1-2; D uncertain. V gave up 8 bases and J gave up 4 bases, with 17 bases separating them. CDR3 length equals 14 residues. Germline V gives CDR1 SNHLY, CDR2 FYNNEI. This CDR3 is CASGASGKFYGYTF. The CDR3 bases are TGTGCCAGCGGCGCATCCGGGAAGTTCTATGGCTACACCTTC.

The rearrangement uses TRBV6-5 and TRBJ1-2; the D gene is possibly TRBD1 (5 bases). Per germline, CDR1 MNHEY and CDR2 SVGAGI. V dropped 10 bases and J dropped 4 bases, with 16 bases sitting between them. CDR3 length equals 13 residues. In DNA form, the CDR3 reads TGTGCCACCCCGACAGAAACCTCCTATGGCTACACCTTC. This codes for CATPTETSYGYTF.

The V call is TRBV7-2, the J call TRBJ2-1; 9 bases align to TRBD2. This CDR3 region has 17 residues. With V trimmed by 2 bases and J by 0 bases, 5 bases remained unmatched. CDR1 is SGHTA and CDR2 is FQGNSA in the germline V gene. The CDR3: CASSLSSGRRSYNEQFF. CDR3 coding DNA: TGTGCCAGCAGCTTATCCAGCGGGAGGCGCTCCTACAATGAGCAGTTCTTC.

The genes are TRBV5-4 and TRBJ2-3; D is unresolved. This CDR3 comprises 14 residues. Trimming pared 2 bases from V and 2 bases from J, leaving 9 bases between. The V gene's germline CDR1 is SGHNT and CDR2 YYREEE (reference sequence). The CDR3 DNA follows: TGTGCCAGCAGCTTCGATACCTACACAGATACGCAGTATTTT. Its translation: CASSFDTYTDTQYF.

V gene TRBV18 combines with J gene TRBJ2-2; D unresolved. CDR1 and CDR2 from the germline V gene are KGHSH and LQKENI. V was trimmed by 3 bases and J by 0 bases, leaving 17 bases between them. This CDR3 has 18 residues. Written as DNA, the CDR3 is TGTGCCAGCTCACCCACCCCTGGAGCTTTTTCGAACACCGGGGAGCTGTTTTTT. It translates to CASSPTPGAFSNTGELFF.